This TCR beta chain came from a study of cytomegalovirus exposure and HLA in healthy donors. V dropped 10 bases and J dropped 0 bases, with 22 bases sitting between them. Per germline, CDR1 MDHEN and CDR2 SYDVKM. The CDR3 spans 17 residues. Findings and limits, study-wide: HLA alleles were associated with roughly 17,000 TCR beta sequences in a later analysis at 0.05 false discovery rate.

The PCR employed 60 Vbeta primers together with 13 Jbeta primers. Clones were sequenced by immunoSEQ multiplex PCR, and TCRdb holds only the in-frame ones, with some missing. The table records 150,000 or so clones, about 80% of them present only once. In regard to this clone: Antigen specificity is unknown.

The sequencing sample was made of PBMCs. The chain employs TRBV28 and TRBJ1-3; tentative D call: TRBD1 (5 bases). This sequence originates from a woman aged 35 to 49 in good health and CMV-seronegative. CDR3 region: CANTIPSGGSSGNTIYF. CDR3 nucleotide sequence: TGTGCCAACACCATCCCCTCGGGGGGTTCCTCTGGAAACACCATATATTTT.